Shown below are 18 T cell receptor beta chains from a single sample sequenced in a study of blood T cell repertoires in COVID-19. TCRdb's copy holds only in-frame clones and misses some; the assay was immunoSEQ multiplex PCR. The sample gives roughly 260,000 clones, about 89% of which show up once; over 2% is in the top ten. Sequencing input: PBMCs or T cells enriched from blood (not recorded which). The receptor source for this set is a woman aged 18-29 years who had recovered from COVID-19.

The chain uses TRBV29-1 and TRBJ1-2, with 10 bases identical to TRBD1. Germline CDR1 and CDR2: SQVTM and ANQGSEA. The CDR3 consists of 14 residues. Trimming took 4 bases from V and 7 from J; bases not matched to a gene: 9. The DNA for the CDR3 is TGCAGCGTTGTTAGGACAGGGGGAAATGTTGGCTACACCTTC. Translating gives CSVVRTGGNVGYTF.

V gene TRBV29-1 combines with J gene TRBJ1-3; 10 bases line up with TRBD1. The CDR3 is made up of 16 amino acids. Looked up from germline, CDR1 is SQVTM and CDR2 is ANQGSEA. Germline trimming cut 0 bases from V and 1 base from J; bases unmatched to any gene: 3. The CDR3 spells CSVEDPDRGSGNTIYF. In nucleotides, the CDR3 is TGCAGCGTTGAAGACCCGGACAGGGGGTCTGGAAACACCATATATTTT.

This chain connects TRBV11-1 to TRBJ2-5; D possibly corresponds to TRBD2 (6 bases). CDR3 size: 14 residues. Germline values: CDR1 SGHAT, CDR2 FQDESV (reference sequence). Trimming left V 4 bases short and J 5 bases short, with 14 bases between. The CDR3 loop is CASSSTSRRETQYF. CDR3 nucleotides: TGTGCCAGCAGCTCGACTAGTCGCCGGGAGACCCAGTACTTC.

This sequence joins TRBV6-1 and TRBJ1-1; possible D gene TRBD1, 5 bases. Trimming removed 2 bases from V and 0 bases from J, with 10 bases in between. The CDR3 totals 15 residues. Germline assignment: CDR1 MNHNS and CDR2 SASEGT. CDR3 nucleotide sequence: TGTGCCAGCAGTGAATTACGGGGGTTGAACACTGAAGCTTTCTTT. Its protein is CASSELRGLNTEAFF.

This chain's CDR3 is CASSPNDRIRTDTQYF. CDR3 sequence (DNA): TGTGCCAGCAGTCCCAACGACAGGATCCGCACAGATACGCAGTATTTT. The chain recombines TRBV28 with TRBJ2-3, with D possibly matching TRBD1 (6 bases). V was trimmed by 5 bases and J by 1 base, leaving 16 bases between them. Germline V gene lookup returns CDR1 MDHEN and CDR2 SYDVKM. This CDR3 is 16 amino acids long. Combining the CDR3 with reference TRBV28 and TRBJ2-3 gives the whole variable domain DVKVTQSSRYLVKRTGEKVFLECVQDMDHENMFWYRQDPGLGLRLIYFSYDVKMKEKGDIPEGYSVSREKKERFSLILESASTNQTSMYLCASSPNDRIRTDTQYFGPGTRLTVL.

The sample holds one count of this clone. The chain carries TRBV9 and TRBJ2-1; D might be TRBD1 (5 bases). CDR3 length: 15 residues. CDR1 is SGDLS, CDR2 YYNGEE, per germline. With 3 bases removed from V and 3 bases from J, the gap between germline ends came to 13 bases. The CDR3 DNA reads as TGTGCCAGCAGCGGGACACTCGGTTTCTACAATGAGCAGTTCTTC. Translation gives CASSGTLGFYNEQFF. The whole variable domain, remainder taken from reference TRBV9 and TRBJ2-1, is DSGVTQTPKHLITATGQRVTLRCSPRSGDLSVYWYQQSLDQGLQFLIQYYNGEERAKGNILERFSAQQFPDLHSELNLSSLELGDSALYFCASSGTLGFYNEQFFGPGTRLTVL.

V usage is TRBV27 and J usage is TRBJ2-1, with a tentative D call TRBD2 (5 bases). Germline V gives CDR1 MNHEY, CDR2 SMNVEV (reference sequence). V lost 0 bases and J lost 2, with 8 bases in between. The CDR3 consists of 15 residues. CDR3 in DNA: TGTGCCAGCAGTTTATCTAGCGTCCCCTACAATGAGCAGTTCTTC. Translation gives CASSLSSVPYNEQFF.

In this sample, this clone turned up a few times. This rearrangement joins TRBV27 to TRBJ1-2; 8 bases are a match to TRBD1. With 8 bases clipped from V and 7 bases from J, the junction kept 9 bases outside the gene matches. Germline V gives CDR1 MNHEY, CDR2 SMNVEV (reference sequence). This CDR3 region has 13 residues. Written as DNA, the CDR3 is TGTGCCAGCCAAGACAGGGGAGGATTTGGCTACACCTTC. Its translation: CASQDRGGFGYTF.

The J gene is TRBJ2-1, the V gene TRBV3-1 (or the pseudogene TRBV3-2); 9 bases line up with TRBD1. Germline CDR1 reads LGHDT; CDR2 reads YNNKEL (reference sequence). Trimming at V came to 1 base and at J to 8 bases, leaving 6 bases not matched to a gene. The CDR3 length is 15 residues. The chain's CDR3 is CASSQAGQGSDEQFF. CDR3 in DNA: TGTGCCAGCAGCCAAGCGGGACAGGGCTCCGATGAGCAGTTCTTC.

The chain recombines TRBV12-3 or TRBV12-4 with TRBJ1-5; D is uncertain. This CDR3 region has 13 residues. V was cut by 3 bases and J by 3 bases, with 6 bases left in between. CDR3 in DNA: TGTGCCAGCAGTTTGAACACCAATCAGCCCCAGCATTTT. Translated: CASSLNTNQPQHF.

The V call is TRBV28, the J call TRBJ2-5; TRBD2 agrees at 7 bases. Gene TRBJ2-7 matches the end of the DNA better, so the J call may be wrong. CDR1 is MDHEN, CDR2 SYDVKM, per germline. The CDR3 is 14 residues long. This chain's CDR3 is CASRRAGLNYEQYF. CDR3 nucleotide sequence: TGTGCCAGCCGAAGAGCGGGACTTAACTACGAGCAGTACTTC.

The CDR3 sequence: CASSDRGGTEAFF. The CDR3 DNA reads TGTGCCAGTAGTGATCGGGGAGGGACTGAAGCTTTCTTT. This rearrangement joins TRBV19 to TRBJ1-1; D gene uncertain. This CDR3 has 13 residues. In germline, CDR1 is LNHDA, CDR2 SQIVND (reference sequence). Trimming removed 5 bases at V and 5 bases at J, with 12 bases between.

The gene calls are TRBV5-8 and TRBJ2-6; weak D call: TRBD2 (5 bases). Germline CDR1 SGHTS, CDR2 YDEGEE. The ends were cut back, 0 bases at V and 0 bases at J, with 10 bases in the middle. The CDR3 consists of 17 residues. The CDR3 DNA sequence: TGTGCCAGCAGCTTGGTTCGGGGAACCTCTGGGGCCAACGTCCTGACTTTC. Translating it yields CASSLVRGTSGANVLTF.

The V and J genes are TRBV23-1 and TRBJ1-4, with 7 bases fitting TRBD1. Being an ORF, TRBV23-1 has a function that is uncertain. Trimming removed 6 bases from V and 7 bases from J; junction bases left unmatched: 8. The CDR3 sequence is 14 residues long. The CDR3 DNA reads TGCGCCAGCAGCGGACAGGAGGGTTGTGAAAAACTGTTTTTT. The encoded protein is CASSGQEGCEKLFF.

There are a few counts of this clone. The J gene is TRBJ2-1, the V gene TRBV2, with D perhaps matching TRBD1 (5 bases). V was trimmed by 7 bases and J by 8 bases, leaving 18 bases between them. This CDR3 region has 14 residues. Germline loops: CDR1 SNHLY, CDR2 FYNNEI. CDR3 in amino acids: CASNPPRVVDEQFF. DNA for the CDR3: TGTGCCAGCAATCCCCCCAGGGTAGTGGATGAGCAGTTCTTC.

The genes are TRBV5-1 and TRBJ1-1; 7 bases line up with TRBD1. The length of the CDR3 is 14 residues. Looked up from germline, CDR1 is SGHRS and CDR2 is YFSETQ. The V segment lost 4 bases and the J segment 10 bases; nucleotides outside the gene matches: 13. CDR3 coding DNA: TGCGCCAGCAGCCCGACGGAGGGGGCGCTGGGAGCTTTCTTT. Translated: CASSPTEGALGAFF.

The chain joins TRBV10-3 to TRBJ1-5, with 8 bases fitting TRBD1. With 6 bases clipped from V and 4 bases from J, the junction kept 8 bases outside the gene matches. CDR3 size: 15 residues. Per germline, CDR1 ENHRY and CDR2 SYGVKD. CDR3 DNA: TGTGCCATCAGATCTGACAGGGGTGGAAATCAGCCCCAGCATTTT. Translation gives CAIRSDRGGNQPQHF.

This chain links TRBV29-1 with TRBJ2-1, with TRBD2 identical over 7 bases. The CDR3 runs 14 residues. V lost 7 bases to trimming and J lost 4 bases; unmatched junction nucleotides: 10. In germline, CDR1 is SQVTM, CDR2 ANQGSEA. Here the CDR3 DNA reads TGCAGCGCCTACCTAGCGGCAACTTACAATGAGCAGTTCTTC. It is translated as CSAYLAATYNEQFF.